A selection of T cell receptor beta chains follows, all from one sample in a study of shared clonotypes between healthy human individuals. Clones were sequenced by immunoSEQ multiplex PCR, and TCRdb holds only the in-frame ones, with some missing. Here the sample spans hundreds of thousands of clones, about 95% being singletons. Sequences were obtained from naive CD4+ T cells sorted from blood. The receptors come from a woman aged 30 to 39 in good health. Each CDR3 is given with its conserved first and last residue. Each record gives: CDR3 length, D gene, clone size, J gene, V gene, CDR3 DNA, CDR3 protein. A D gene is named only where the DNA matches it firmly. Rows may omit the clone size; those that give it use once, few, many or a size class.

length: 15; D: -; size: once; J: TRBJ1-3; V: TRBV18; DNA: TGTGCCAGCTCGCTGGACAAGATCTCTGGAAACACCATATATTTT; CDR3: CASSLDKISGNTIYF
length: 15; D: TRBD1; size: -; J: TRBJ1-5; V: TRBV27; DNA: TGTGCCAGCATTATACACAGGGGAGTGGGTCAGCCCCAGCATTTT; CDR3: CASIIHRGVGQPQHF
length: 14; D: TRBD1; size: -; J: TRBJ2-7; V: TRBV7-9; DNA: TGTGCCAGCAGCCAGGGGACAGGGGCCTACGAGCAGTACTTC; CDR3: CASSQGTGAYEQYF
length: 15; D: -; size: -; J: TRBJ2-1; V: TRBV5-1; DNA: TGCGCCAGCAGCTTTACGGGAGACTCCTACAATGAGCAGTTCTTC; CDR3: CASSFTGDSYNEQFF
length: 16; D: TRBD2; size: -; J: TRBJ2-1; V: TRBV9; DNA: TGTGCCAGCAGCGTCCAAGGCGGGAGAGGTTACAATGAGCAGTTCTTC; CDR3: CASSVQGGRGYNEQFF
length: 15; D: TRBD2; size: -; J: TRBJ2-3; V: TRBV29-1; DNA: TGCAGCGTTGGGACTAGCGGGAGAGGTACAGATACGCAGTATTTT; CDR3: CSVGTSGRGTDTQYF
length: 17; D: TRBD2; size: -; J: TRBJ2-1; V: TRBV19; DNA: TGTGCCACTATGACTAGCGGGAGTAGGAAATCCTACAATGAGCAGTTCTTC; CDR3: CATMTSGSRKSYNEQFF
length: 12; D: -; size: once; J: TRBJ2-5; V: TRBV30; DNA: TGTGCCTGGAGTGAGAACCAAGAGACCCAGTACTTC; CDR3: CAWSENQETQYF
length: 11; D: -; size: -; J: TRBJ2-7; V: TRBV28; DNA: TGTGCCAGCAGCAATCCACGCGAGCAGTACTTC; CDR3: CASSNPREQYF
length: 14; D: -; size: -; J: TRBJ2-5; V: TRBV5-1; DNA: TGCGCCAGCAGCTTGGTCCAGGGCCAAGAGACCCAGTACTTC; CDR3: CASSLVQGQETQYF
length: 16; D: TRBD1; size: -; J: TRBJ2-3; V: TRBV2; DNA: TGTGCCAGCAGTGACCCCAGGGGGCCCGGGGCAGATACGCAGTATTTT; CDR3: CASSDPRGPGADTQYF
length: 12; D: -; size: -; J: TRBJ1-1; V: TRBV7-6; DNA: TGTGCCAGCAGCCCCCTTCTCACTGAAGCTTTCTTT; CDR3: CASSPLLTEAFF
length: 14; D: TRBD2; size: -; J: TRBJ2-7; V: TRBV19; DNA: TGTGCCAGTAGTAGGGTAGCGGGAGACTACGAGCAGTACTTC; CDR3: CASSRVAGDYEQYF
length: 17; D: -; size: -; J: TRBJ2-1; V: TRBV4-1; DNA: TGCGCCAGCAGCCACCTACCCATCGGTGGGAGGGGGAATGAGCAGTTCTTC; CDR3: CASSHLPIGGRGNEQFF
length: 14; D: -; size: -; J: TRBJ1-1; V: TRBV18; DNA: TGTGCCAGCTCACCACGGGAGGGGAACACTGAAGCTTTCTTT; CDR3: CASSPREGNTEAFF
length: 16; D: TRBD2; size: -; J: TRBJ2-3; V: TRBV7-9; DNA: TGTGCCAGCAGCTTAGCGTTTAGCGGGAGTAAGGATACGCAGTATTTT; CDR3: CASSLAFSGSKDTQYF
length: 14; D: TRBD1; size: -; J: TRBJ2-2; V: TRBV2; DNA: TGTGCCAGCAGTGGGACAGGGGGTCTCGGGGAGCTGTTTTTT; CDR3: CASSGTGGLGELFF
length: 15; D: TRBD2; size: -; J: TRBJ2-5; V: TRBV28; DNA: TGTGCCAGCAGTTTAGGGACTAGCGGGCAAGAGACCCAGTACTTC; CDR3: CASSLGTSGQETQYF
length: 15; D: TRBD1; size: -; J: TRBJ1-1; V: TRBV28; DNA: TGTGCCAGCAGTTTATTAGGGACAGGGGGCGCTGAAGCTTTCTTT; CDR3: CASSLLGTGGAEAFF
length: 13; D: -; size: once; J: TRBJ1-6; V: TRBV5-1; DNA: TGCGCCAGCAGGGGGCAGGGACGTTCACCCCTCCACTTT; CDR3: CASRGQGRSPLHF
length: 16; D: TRBD2; size: -; J: TRBJ2-7; V: TRBV5-1; DNA: TGCGCCAGCAGCTTGGCCAGCACTAGCGTTTCCTACGAGCAGTACTTC; CDR3: CASSLASTSVSYEQYF
length: 15; D: TRBD1; size: -; J: TRBJ1-1; V: TRBV28; DNA: TGTGCCAGCAGTTTTCCCGCAGGGGGCCTCACTGAAGCTTTCTTT; CDR3: CASSFPAGGLTEAFF
length: 14; D: TRBD1; size: -; J: TRBJ2-7; V: TRBV29-1; DNA: TGCAGCGTTTACTCCGGGACAGCATTTTACGAGCAGTACTTC; CDR3: CSVYSGTAFYEQYF
length: 15; D: TRBD1; size: -; J: TRBJ2-3; V: TRBV7-9; DNA: TGTGCCAGCAGCTTAGGCTCAGGGGGCTCAGATACGCAGTATTTT; CDR3: CASSLGSGGSDTQYF
length: 14; D: TRBD2; size: -; J: TRBJ2-1; V: TRBV6-6; DNA: TGTGCCAGCTCCCGCGGGAGAACCTACAATGAGCAGTTCTTC; CDR3: CASSRGRTYNEQFF
length: 14; D: TRBD1; size: -; J: TRBJ2-7; V: TRBV28; DNA: TGTGCCAGCAGTCAACTGACAGGGGGCTACGAGCAGTACTTC; CDR3: CASSQLTGGYEQYF
length: 14; D: TRBD2; size: -; J: TRBJ2-7; V: TRBV10-3; DNA: TGTGCCATCAGTCCGGGACTAGAGAGCTACGAGCAGTACTTC; CDR3: CAISPGLESYEQYF
length: 18; D: -; size: -; J: TRBJ1-5; V: TRBV15; DNA: TGTGCCACCAGCAGAGATCTTTTACAGGGAAGGCGCAATCAGCCCCAGCATTTT; CDR3: CATSRDLLQGRRNQPQHF
length: 21; D: TRBD1; size: -; J: TRBJ1-5; V: TRBV28; DNA: TGTGCCAGCAGTTTAGCTCAACCTGGGGGTTTCGGACAGGGGAGTAGACAGCCCCAGCATTTT; CDR3: CASSLAQPGGFGQGSRQPQHF
length: 14; D: TRBD1; size: -; J: TRBJ2-1; V: TRBV28; DNA: TGTGCCAGCGGAGGGGACAGGGGAGTCAATGAGCAGTTCTTC; CDR3: CASGGDRGVNEQFF
length: 16; D: TRBD1; size: -; J: TRBJ1-1; V: TRBV27; DNA: TGTGCCAGCAGTCCCCGGGACAGGGCCTGGAACACTGAAGCTTTCTTT; CDR3: CASSPRDRAWNTEAFF
length: 15; D: TRBD2; size: -; J: TRBJ2-1; V: TRBV5-1; DNA: TGCGCCAGCCGGATAGCGGGAGTGGTTGGGAATGAGCAGTTCTTC; CDR3: CASRIAGVVGNEQFF
length: 14; D: TRBD1; size: once; J: TRBJ2-5; V: TRBV19; DNA: TGTGCCAGTAGTATACAGGGGGCGCAGGAGACCCAGTACTTC; CDR3: CASSIQGAQETQYF
length: 15; D: -; size: -; J: TRBJ1-3; V: TRBV6-5; DNA: TGTGCCAGCAGAGACACGGGGGCGCCTGGAAACACCATATATTTT; CDR3: CASRDTGAPGNTIYF
length: 15; D: TRBD2; size: -; J: TRBJ2-1; V: TRBV9; DNA: TGTGCCAGCAGCGCTTTAGCGGGGGCCTACAATGAGCAGTTCTTC; CDR3: CASSALAGAYNEQFF
length: 17; D: TRBD1; size: -; J: TRBJ2-6; V: TRBV5-1; DNA: TGCGCCAGCAGCTTGTTGGGACAGGGAACTGGGGCCAACGTCCTGACTTTC; CDR3: CASSLLGQGTGANVLTF
length: 17; D: -; size: -; J: TRBJ1-3; V: TRBV18; DNA: TGTGCCAGCTCACCATATTCCGGGACACACTCTGGAAACACCATATATTTT; CDR3: CASSPYSGTHSGNTIYF
length: 17; D: TRBD2; size: once; J: TRBJ2-7; V: TRBV5-1; DNA: TGCGCCAGCAGCACGGGCGGTTGGGAGGGATTGGGATACGAGCAGTACTTC; CDR3: CASSTGGWEGLGYEQYF
length: 16; D: TRBD1; size: -; J: TRBJ2-7; V: TRBV28; DNA: TGTGCCAGCAGTTCAACAGACAGGGGGCCCCCCTACGAGCAGTACTTC; CDR3: CASSSTDRGPPYEQYF
length: 15; D: -; size: -; J: TRBJ1-4; V: TRBV2; DNA: TGTGCCAGCAGTGGACAGGCCTTAACTAATGAAAAACTGTTTTTT; CDR3: CASSGQALTNEKLFF
length: 15; D: -; size: once; J: TRBJ2-1; V: TRBV7-2; DNA: TGTGCCAGCAGCTTAAGAGCTTCAGAGGGCAATGAGCAGTTCTTC; CDR3: CASSLRASEGNEQFF
length: 16; D: TRBD2; size: -; J: TRBJ2-2; V: TRBV11-1; DNA: TGTGCCAGCAGCTTAGGGAGCGGGGCGAACACCGGGGAGCTGTTTTTT; CDR3: CASSLGSGANTGELFF
length: 16; D: -; size: -; J: TRBJ1-1; V: TRBV7-9; DNA: TGTGCCAGCAGCTCCTCGGCCGAGGGAGTTAACACTGAAGCTTTCTTT; CDR3: CASSSSAEGVNTEAFF
length: 14; D: -; size: -; J: TRBJ2-2; V: TRBV5-4; DNA: TGTGCCAGCAGCTTGGAGGCAGGGACCGGGGAGCTGTTTTTT; CDR3: CASSLEAGTGELFF
length: 14; D: TRBD1; size: -; J: TRBJ2-7; V: TRBV7-2; DNA: TGTGCCAGCAGGGAGGGACAGGGGGCTTACGAGCAGTACTTC; CDR3: CASREGQGAYEQYF
length: 15; D: TRBD2; size: once; J: TRBJ2-1; V: TRBV28; DNA: TGTGCCAGCACCGAAACTAGCGGGAGATGGAATGAGCAGTTCTTC; CDR3: CASTETSGRWNEQFF
length: 15; D: -; size: -; J: TRBJ2-7; V: TRBV19; DNA: TGTGCCAGTAGTTTCCGACAGGTTCAGGGCTACGAGCAGTACTTC; CDR3: CASSFRQVQGYEQYF
length: 13; D: TRBD1; size: -; J: TRBJ2-7; V: TRBV29-1; DNA: TGCAGCGTGGGGGACAGGGGTGTCTACGAGCAGTACTTC; CDR3: CSVGDRGVYEQYF
length: 17; D: -; size: -; J: TRBJ2-7; V: TRBV27; DNA: TGTGCCAGCTGGACAGGGGACCTAAGCGGGAGTTCCTACGAGCAGTACTTC; CDR3: CASWTGDLSGSSYEQYF
length: 14; D: -; size: -; J: TRBJ2-7; V: TRBV5-1; DNA: TGCGCCAGCAGCTTGGACAGGGCCTTATTCGAGCAGTACTTC; CDR3: CASSLDRALFEQYF
length: 23; D: TRBD2; size: -; J: TRBJ2-3; V: TRBV4-2; DNA: TGTGCCAGCAGCCAAACAGGGACTCCGGGACTAGCGGGAGGGTTGCACACACAAGATACGCAGTATTTT; CDR3: CASSQTGTPGLAGGLHTQDTQYF
length: 15; D: TRBD2; size: -; J: TRBJ2-7; V: TRBV6-5; DNA: TGTGCCAGCAGTTACTCCCGAGCGGGAGGGGGCGAGCAGTACTTC; CDR3: CASSYSRAGGGEQYF
length: 13; D: -; size: -; J: TRBJ2-7; V: TRBV28; DNA: TGTGCCAGCACTCGAGCCCAGGCCTTCAGACTGTTTTTC; CDR3: CASTRAQAFRLFF
length: 16; D: TRBD2; size: -; J: TRBJ2-7; V: TRBV19; DNA: TGTGCCAGTAGAAAGCTAGCGGGAGCCAAGGGGTACGAGCAGTACTTC; CDR3: CASRKLAGAKGYEQYF
length: 14; D: -; size: -; J: TRBJ2-7; V: TRBV5-5; DNA: TGTGCCAGCAGCTTCCGGGACGACTCCTACGAGCAGTACTTC; CDR3: CASSFRDDSYEQYF